Listed below are T cell receptor beta chains from one sample, sequenced in a study of regulatory T cells in long-lasting Graves disease. TCRdb processed the multiplex PCR reads anew with MiXCR; each CDR3 protein has one entry. In the table there are about 470,000 distinct CDR3 sequences, 14% to 15% of which are singletons. The sample was also reused in another study, on T cells in Graves' hyperthyroidism and ophthalmopathy.

Sample: peripheral blood mononuclear cells (PBMCs), taken at new diagnosis, from a patient treated with antithyroid drugs. These receptors were collected from a young woman with Graves disease. Each CDR3 is given with its conserved first and last residue. A D gene is named only where the DNA matches it firmly. Size tells how often a clone was seen (once, few, many) or the class of an expanded clone, and some rows leave it out.

v_gene: TRBV6-5; d_gene: .; len: 18; j_gene: TRBJ2-2; abundance: many; CDR3aa: CASSYSSELALRSGELFF; CDR3nt: TGTGCCAGCAGTTACTCGAGTGAACTAGCTTTGCGCTCCGGGGAGCTGTTTTTT
v_gene: TRBV20-1; d_gene: .; len: 14; j_gene: TRBJ2-3; abundance: many; CDR3aa: CSTIGRSSTDTQYF; CDR3nt: TGCAGTACTATCGGGCGGTCCAGCACAGATACGCAGTATTTT
v_gene: TRBV4-1; d_gene: .; len: 17; j_gene: TRBJ2-3; abundance: many; CDR3aa: CASSQESSRLSTDTQYF; CDR3nt: TGCGCCAGCAGCCAAGAATCGAGCCGATTAAGCACAGATACGCAGTATTTT
v_gene: TRBV10-3; d_gene: .; len: 14; j_gene: TRBJ1-5; abundance: .; CDR3aa: CAISGGGPNQPQHF; CDR3nt: TGTGCCATCAGCGGTGGGGGCCCCAATCAGCCCCAGCATTTT
v_gene: TRBV19; d_gene: .; len: 16; j_gene: TRBJ1-5; abundance: .; CDR3aa: CASRSTGAYSNQPQHF; CDR3nt: TGTGCCAGTAGGTCCACAGGAGCCTATAGCAATCAGCCCCAGCATTTT
v_gene: TRBV11-2; d_gene: .; len: 9; j_gene: TRBJ1-1; abundance: many; CDR3aa: CATGTEAFF; CDR3nt: TGTGCCACAGGCACTGAAGCTTTCTTT
v_gene: TRBV20-1; d_gene: TRBD1; len: 14; j_gene: TRBJ2-7; abundance: many; CDR3aa: CSPPRGGKSYEQYF; CDR3nt: TGCAGTCCCCCCCGAGGGGGCAAATCCTACGAGCAGTACTTC
v_gene: TRBV28; d_gene: .; len: 15; j_gene: TRBJ1-6; abundance: .; CDR3aa: CASSFSITGDSPLHF; CDR3nt: TGTGCCAGCAGTTTTTCCATCACTGGGGATTCACCCCTCCACTTT
v_gene: TRBV9; d_gene: .; len: 16; j_gene: TRBJ2-4; abundance: .; CDR3aa: CASSVQAGSTRRLWYF; CDR3nt: TGTGCCAGCAGCGTTCAGGCAGGGAGCACGAGAAGGTTATGGTACTTC
v_gene: TRBV28; d_gene: TRBD1; len: 15; j_gene: TRBJ2-7; abundance: many; CDR3aa: CASSEDRDATYEQYF; CDR3nt: TGTGCCAGCAGCGAGGACAGGGATGCAACCTACGAGCAGTACTTC
v_gene: TRBV24-1; d_gene: TRBD2; len: 17; j_gene: TRBJ2-1; abundance: .; CDR3aa: CATSDPRDYLRYNEQFF; CDR3nt: TGTGCCACCAGTGATCCCCGGGACTACCTACGATACAATGAGCAGTTCTTC
v_gene: TRBV29-1; d_gene: .; len: 14; j_gene: TRBJ2-7; abundance: many; CDR3aa: CSVEEGRGSYEQYF; CDR3nt: TGCAGCGTTGAAGAGGGACGCGGATCCTACGAGCAGTACTTC
v_gene: TRBV14; d_gene: .; len: 14; j_gene: TRBJ2-2; abundance: many; CDR3aa: CASSQRELGRELFF; CDR3nt: TGTGCCAGCAGCCAAAGGGAGCTTGGCCGGGAGCTGTTTTTT
v_gene: TRBV3-1; d_gene: TRBD1; len: 15; j_gene: TRBJ1-2; abundance: .; CDR3aa: CASSSQGGHRYGYTF; CDR3nt: TGTGCCAGCAGTTCCCAGGGGGGGCATCGGTATGGCTACACCTTC
v_gene: TRBV12-3/TRBV12-4; d_gene: TRBD2; len: 16; j_gene: TRBJ2-5; abundance: many; CDR3aa: CASSLMRERYQETQYF; CDR3nt: TGTGCCAGCAGTTTAATGCGGGAGCGGTACCAAGAGACCCAGTACTTC
v_gene: TRBV6-1; d_gene: .; len: 11; j_gene: TRBJ2-5; abundance: .; CDR3aa: CATYLLGTQYF; CDR3nt: TGTGCCACCTACCTTTTGGGCACCCAGTACTTC
v_gene: TRBV24-1; d_gene: TRBD2; len: 19; j_gene: TRBJ2-1; abundance: many; CDR3aa: CATSDLKRMGGSSYNEQFF; CDR3nt: TGTGCCACCAGTGATTTGAAGCGGATGGGGGGGAGCTCCTACAATGAGCAGTTCTTC
v_gene: TRBV28; d_gene: .; len: 13; j_gene: TRBJ2-7; abundance: many; CDR3aa: CASGSTGLYEQYF; CDR3nt: TGTGCCAGCGGTAGTACGGGCCTCTACGAGCAGTACTTC
v_gene: TRBV19; d_gene: .; len: 14; j_gene: TRBJ1-4; abundance: .; CDR3aa: CASTTVVDPKFSFF; CDR3nt: TGTGCCAGTACCACGGTAGTCGACCCCAAGTTTTCGTTTTTT
v_gene: TRBV12-3/TRBV12-4; d_gene: TRBD2; len: 18; j_gene: TRBJ2-4; abundance: many; CDR3aa: CASSPQGLAGLAKNIQYF; CDR3nt: TGTGCCAGCAGTCCCCAGGGACTAGCAGGTTTAGCCAAAAACATTCAGTACTTC
v_gene: TRBV3-1; d_gene: TRBD2; len: 15; j_gene: TRBJ2-1; abundance: many; CDR3aa: CASSPTSGPYNEQFF; CDR3nt: TGTGCCAGCAGTCCTACTAGCGGCCCCTACAATGAGCAGTTCTTC
v_gene: TRBV10-2; d_gene: .; len: 13; j_gene: TRBJ2-5; abundance: .; CDR3aa: CASRYRVAETQYF; CDR3nt: TGCGCCAGCAGATACAGGGTTGCAGAGACCCAGTACTTC
v_gene: TRBV25-1; d_gene: .; len: 15; j_gene: TRBJ2-1; abundance: .; CDR3aa: CASSEEGQSYNEQFF; CDR3nt: TGTGCCAGCAGTGAAGAAGGACAGAGCTACAATGAGCAGTTCTTC
v_gene: TRBV7-9; d_gene: TRBD1; len: 17; j_gene: TRBJ2-7; abundance: .; CDR3aa: CASSLVGQGVSSCEQYF; CDR3nt: TGTGCCAGCAGCTTAGTGGGACAGGGGGTCAGCTCCTGCGAGCAGTACTTC
v_gene: TRBV24-1; d_gene: .; len: 17; j_gene: TRBJ2-2; abundance: .; CDR3aa: CATSDSFGSQNTGELFF; CDR3nt: TGTGCCACCAGTGATTCTTTCGGGAGCCAAAACACCGGGGAGCTGTTTTTT
v_gene: TRBV15; d_gene: .; len: 14; j_gene: TRBJ1-2; abundance: many; CDR3aa: CATSRDKKDYGYTF; CDR3nt: TGTGCCACCAGCAGAGATAAGAAGGACTATGGCTACACCTTC
v_gene: TRBV6-2/TRBV6-3; d_gene: .; len: 14; j_gene: TRBJ2-7; abundance: many; CDR3aa: CASSQGPSPYEQYF; CDR3nt: TGTGCCAGCAGTCAGGGACCCTCTCCCTACGAGCAGTACTTC
v_gene: TRBV18; d_gene: .; len: 14; j_gene: TRBJ1-1; abundance: many; CDR3aa: CASSPSSRNTEAFF; CDR3nt: TGTGCCAGCTCACCGAGCAGTCGGAACACTGAAGCTTTCTTT
v_gene: TRBV19; d_gene: TRBD1; len: 15; j_gene: TRBJ1-3; abundance: few; CDR3aa: CASSLTGGSGNTIYF; CDR3nt: TGTGCCAGCAGTTTAACAGGGGGCTCTGGAAACACCATATATTTT
v_gene: TRBV5-6; d_gene: TRBD2; len: 16; j_gene: TRBJ2-7; abundance: .; CDR3aa: CASSFMGLAYTYEQYF; CDR3nt: TGTGCCAGCAGCTTCATGGGACTAGCTTACACCTACGAGCAGTACTTC
v_gene: TRBV18; d_gene: TRBD2; len: 16; j_gene: TRBJ2-3; abundance: many; CDR3aa: CASSPVLAGGTDTQYF; CDR3nt: TGTGCCAGCTCACCTGTACTAGCGGGGGGCACAGATACGCAGTATTTT
v_gene: TRBV29-1; d_gene: .; len: 13; j_gene: TRBJ2-1; abundance: .; CDR3aa: CSVGIGIYNEQFF; CDR3nt: TGCAGCGTTGGTATCGGGATTTACAATGAGCAGTTCTTC
v_gene: TRBV7-9; d_gene: .; len: 15; j_gene: TRBJ2-7; abundance: many; CDR3aa: CASSLGVTHYVEQYF; CDR3nt: TGTGCCAGCAGCTTAGGGGTGACACACTACGTGGAGCAGTACTTC
v_gene: TRBV2; d_gene: TRBD2; len: 16; j_gene: TRBJ2-2; abundance: many; CDR3aa: CASRVTSVANTGELFF; CDR3nt: TGTGCCAGCAGGGTCACTAGCGTAGCGAACACCGGGGAGCTGTTTTTT
v_gene: TRBV5-1; d_gene: .; len: 14; j_gene: TRBJ2-1; abundance: .; CDR3aa: CASNRQSSYNEQFF; CDR3nt: TGCGCCAGCAACAGACAGAGCTCCTACAATGAGCAGTTCTTC
v_gene: TRBV24-1; d_gene: TRBD1; len: 16; j_gene: TRBJ1-5; abundance: many; CDR3aa: CATSDPYRGGNQPQHF; CDR3nt: TGTGCCACCAGTGACCCATACAGGGGAGGCAATCAGCCCCAGCATTTT
v_gene: TRBV20-1; d_gene: TRBD1; len: 15; j_gene: TRBJ1-2; abundance: .; CDR3aa: CSARSTGGRDYGYTF; CDR3nt: TGCAGTGCTAGATCTACAGGGGGTCGAGACTATGGCTACACCTTC
v_gene: TRBV3-1; d_gene: TRBD2; len: 14; j_gene: TRBJ2-7; abundance: many; CDR3aa: CASRHASSGYEQYF; CDR3nt: TGTGCCAGCAGACATGCGTCTAGCGGTTACGAGCAGTACTTC
v_gene: TRBV20-1; d_gene: TRBD2; len: 15; j_gene: TRBJ2-1; abundance: many; CDR3aa: CSASRGSDYYNEQFF; CDR3nt: TGCAGTGCTAGTCGCGGGAGTGACTACTACAATGAGCAGTTCTTC
v_gene: TRBV30; d_gene: .; len: 12; j_gene: TRBJ1-2; abundance: many; CDR3aa: CAWKPDGDGYTF; CDR3nt: TGTGCCTGGAAGCCGGACGGTGATGGCTACACCTTC
v_gene: TRBV20-1; d_gene: .; len: 13; j_gene: TRBJ1-3; abundance: many; CDR3aa: CSTQGSAGNTIYF; CDR3nt: TGCAGTACACAGGGAAGTGCTGGAAACACCATATATTTT
v_gene: TRBV11-2; d_gene: TRBD2; len: 13; j_gene: TRBJ2-7; abundance: many; CDR3aa: CASSLGAGAPPYF; CDR3nt: TGTGCCAGCAGCTTAGGAGCGGGAGCTCCTCCGTACTTC
v_gene: TRBV10-3; d_gene: TRBD1; len: 15; j_gene: TRBJ2-7; abundance: .; CDR3aa: CAISEPTGVDYEQYF; CDR3nt: TGTGCCATCAGTGAGCCGACAGGGGTTGACTACGAGCAGTACTTC
v_gene: TRBV9; d_gene: TRBD2; len: 20; j_gene: TRBJ2-2; abundance: once; CDR3aa: CASSGAGQTGLAGFTGELFF; CDR3nt: TGTGCCAGCAGCGGGGCGGGACAGACGGGACTAGCGGGATTCACCGGGGAGCTGTTTTTT
v_gene: TRBV12-3/TRBV12-4; d_gene: .; len: 16; j_gene: TRBJ2-3; abundance: .; CDR3aa: CASSLPTRGSTDTQYF; CDR3nt: TGTGCCAGCAGTTTACCTACTAGGGGCAGCACAGATACGCAGTATTTT
v_gene: TRBV27; d_gene: TRBD2; len: 18; j_gene: TRBJ2-2; abundance: .; CDR3aa: CASSPGLAKIMNTGELFF; CDR3nt: TGTGCCAGCAGTCCGGGACTAGCGAAAATCATGAACACCGGGGAGCTGTTTTTT
v_gene: TRBV5-1; d_gene: TRBD2; len: 19; j_gene: TRBJ2-1; abundance: few; CDR3aa: CASSLSSFVLADHSNEQFF; CDR3nt: TGCGCCAGCAGCTTGAGTTCCTTCGTACTAGCGGACCACTCTAATGAGCAGTTCTTC
v_gene: TRBV4-2; d_gene: .; len: 18; j_gene: TRBJ2-2; abundance: few; CDR3aa: CASSQGFSDGSVWGELFF; CDR3nt: TGTGCCAGCAGCCAAGGATTCTCCGACGGGAGCGTTTGGGGGGAGCTGTTTTTT
v_gene: TRBV7-9; d_gene: .; len: 14; j_gene: TRBJ2-1; abundance: few; CDR3aa: CASTPDGSYNEQFF; CDR3nt: TGTGCCAGCACCCCCGACGGGTCCTACAATGAGCAGTTCTTC
v_gene: TRBV3-1; d_gene: .; len: 16; j_gene: TRBJ2-5; abundance: many; CDR3aa: CASSQLQGLNRETQYF; CDR3nt: TGTGCCAGCAGCCAACTACAGGGCCTTAATCGGGAGACCCAGTACTTC
v_gene: TRBV11-2; d_gene: .; len: 14; j_gene: TRBJ2-7; abundance: many; CDR3aa: CASSHAGGAYEQYF; CDR3nt: TGTGCCAGCAGCCATGCCGGAGGGGCCTACGAGCAGTACTTC
v_gene: TRBV12-3/TRBV12-4; d_gene: .; len: 13; j_gene: TRBJ2-1; abundance: .; CDR3aa: CASSFGRYNERFF; CDR3nt: TGTGCCAGCAGTTTCGGCAGATACAATGAGCGGTTCTTC
v_gene: TRBV29-1; d_gene: .; len: 11; j_gene: TRBJ2-2; abundance: .; CDR3aa: CSVAGTGELFF; CDR3nt: TGCAGCGTTGCAGGCACCGGGGAGCTGTTTTTT
v_gene: TRBV5-4; d_gene: TRBD2; len: 17; j_gene: TRBJ2-3; abundance: .; CDR3aa: CASSLAVASGRFDTQYF; CDR3nt: TGTGCCAGCAGCTTGGCCGTGGCTAGCGGGAGATTCGATACGCAGTATTTT